This T cell receptor (beta chain) was captured by sequencing in a study of blood T cell repertoires in COVID-19. Study-level information: The cDNA or gDNA used as material had been derived from T cells, B-cell-depleted T cells, or PBMCs.

Clones were read by immunoSEQ multiplex PCR, and TCRdb kept only the in-frame ones, dropping some. The table lists tens of thousands of clones, around 80% of them singletons. Germline-derived CDR1 and CDR2 are KGHSH and LQKENI. The CDR3 covers 16 residues. The ends lost 3 bases at V and 2 bases at J; junction bases unmatched: 8. This TCR was sampled from a human donor in a cohort sampled during active COVID-19. The chain combines TRBV18 with TRBJ2-5; 8 bases map to TRBD2. The sequenced material came from peripheral blood. The CDR3 region has the DNA TGTGCCAGCTCACCCCAAAGGGCGGGGGGACAAGAGACCCAGTACTTC. It encodes CASSPQRAGGQETQYF.